Shown below are 14 T cell receptor beta chains from a single sample sequenced in a study of blood T cell repertoires in COVID-19. Data came from immunoSEQ multiplex PCR; TCRdb stores just in-frame clones and leaves some out. Of just over 90,000 clones in the sample, less than 85% were seen once. Sequenced input: peripheral blood. The receptor source for this set is a man between 65 and 85 years old with acute or convalescent COVID-19.

This chain uses TRBV3-1 (or the pseudogene TRBV3-2) with TRBJ1-5, with 7 bases that match TRBD1. The germline gives CDR1 LGHDT, CDR2 YNNKEL (reference sequence). This CDR3 region has 15 residues. Trimming at V came to 4 bases and at J to 3 bases, leaving 6 bases not matched to a gene. CDR3 amino acids: CASSLKTGPNQPQHF. The CDR3, as DNA: TGTGCCAGCAGCCTAAAGACAGGGCCCAATCAGCCCCAGCATTTT.

The chain carries TRBV28 and TRBJ2-5, with D possibly TRBD2 on 7 matching bases. V lost 5 bases, J lost 5 bases, and 18 bases lay in between. The CDR3 spans 15 residues. Per the germline V gene, CDR1 is MDHEN and CDR2 is SYDVKM. This CDR3 reads CASSQAGAKGETQYF. The CDR3 DNA reads TGTGCCAGCAGTCAGGCGGGGGCTAAAGGGGAGACCCAGTACTTC.

The V call is TRBV9, the J call TRBJ1-3; no clear D. V was clipped by 3 bases and J by 0 bases, with 13 bases between them. The CDR3 extends over 16 amino acids. Germline CDR1 SGDLS, CDR2 YYNGEE. CDR3 DNA sequence: TGTGCCAGCAGCGACCCTTACAGAGACTCTGGAAACACCATATATTTT. It encodes CASSDPYRDSGNTIYF. The full variable domain, rest sourced from reference TRBV9 and TRBJ1-3, is DSGVTQTPKHLITATGQRVTLRCSPRSGDLSVYWYQQSLDQGLQFLIQYYNGEERAKGNILERFSAQQFPDLHSELNLSSLELGDSALYFCASSDPYRDSGNTIYFGEGSWLTVV.

The sample holds one count of this clone. V usage is TRBV19 and J usage is TRBJ1-1; 11 bases match TRBD1. V lost 1 base, J lost 4 bases, and 2 bases stayed unmatched. Germline V lookup: CDR1 LNHDA, CDR2 SQIVND (reference sequence). The CDR3 loop spans 15 amino acids. The CDR3 spells CASSIGGTGGTEAFF. The CDR3 DNA follows: TGTGCCAGTAGTATAGGGGGGACAGGGGGCACTGAAGCTTTCTTT. Full variable domain (remainder filled in from reference TRBV19 and TRBJ1-1): DGGITQSPKYLFRKEGQNVTLSCEQNLNHDAMYWYRQDPGQGLRLIYYSQIVNDFQKGDIAEGYSVSREKKESFPLTVTSAQKNPTAFYLCASSIGGTGGTEAFFGQGTRLTVV.

The gene calls are TRBV15 and TRBJ1-1, with TRBD1 as a possible D gene (6 bases). Germline CDR1 reads LNHNV; CDR2 reads YYDKDF (reference sequence). The CDR3 has 15 residues. V was clipped by 0 bases and J by 5 bases, with 13 bases between them. The DNA for the CDR3 is TGTGCCACCAGCAGAGATTACAGGGTTGAGACTGAAGCTTTCTTT. Translating gives CATSRDYRVETEAFF.

V gene TRBV30 combines with J gene TRBJ2-3, with D perhaps matching TRBD1 (6 bases). V lost 5 bases and J lost 4, with 19 bases in between. This CDR3 is built from 15 residues. Germline lookup yields CDR1 GTSNPN and CDR2 SVGIG (reference sequence). CDR3 coding DNA: TGTGCCTGGGGACAGTCCCTACGGCAAGCAGATACGCAGTATTTT. Protein sequence: CAWGQSLRQADTQYF.

V usage is TRBV2 and J usage is TRBJ1-2, with TRBD1 matching 9 bases. V was clipped by 10 bases and J by 4 bases; unmatched bases: 10. CDR1 is SNHLY and CDR2 is FYNNEI in the germline V gene. The CDR3 covers 14 residues. DNA of the CDR3: TGTGCCAACCGGGACAGGGAGGGGGCCTATGGCTACACCTTC. Protein: CANRDREGAYGYTF.

The chain has TRBV19 and TRBJ2-3, with D possibly being TRBD1 (7 bases). CDR1 is LNHDA and CDR2 is SQIVND in the germline V gene (reference sequence). This CDR3 has 15 residues. V lost 4 bases to trimming and J lost 2 bases, with 13 bases between them. DNA for the CDR3: TGTGCCAGTAGTACCCAGGGGGGAGACACAGATACGCAGTATTTT. Protein product: CASSTQGGDTDTQYF.

Remarks on this clone: A read error may account for a junction end that differs from germline. The chain joins TRBV5-1 to TRBJ1-2, with 8 bases matching TRBD1. The CDR3 extends over 14 amino acids. CDR1 and CDR2 from the germline V gene are SGHRS and YFSETQ. The chain's CDR3 is CASSSTGDGYGHTF. The CDR3 DNA reads TGCGCCAGCAGCTCGACAGGGGATGGCTATGGCCACACCTTC.

The chain recombines TRBV10-2 with TRBJ2-5; D possibly corresponds to TRBD2 (6 bases). Germline CDR1 WSHSY, CDR2 SAAADI. V was shortened by 4 bases and J by 3 bases, with 15 bases between the two germline ends. CDR3 length: 15 amino acids. CDR3 in DNA: TGCGCCAGCAGTGTGGGGATAGCGGTTAAAGAGACCCAGTACTTC. Its protein is CASSVGIAVKETQYF.

V gene TRBV10-3 combines with J gene TRBJ2-1; 7 bases agree with TRBD2. The length of the CDR3 is 17 residues. Losses at the gene ends were 10 bases for V and 3 bases for J; bases not matched to a gene: 18. Germline CDR1 is ENHRY and CDR2 is SYGVKD. The CDR3 DNA reads as TGTGCCACCAGCCGAGGGGTAGGCGGGAGTGACTACAATGAGCAGTTCTTC. Translated: CATSRGVGGSDYNEQFF.

V gene TRBV15 combines with J gene TRBJ2-3; a possible D gene is TRBD1 (6 bases). Germline CDR1 reads LNHNV; CDR2 reads YYDKDF (reference sequence). The CDR3 loop spans 13 amino acids. Trimming took off 4 bases at V and 5 bases at J, with 10 bases between the two ends. CDR3: CATSTGQLDTQYF. CDR3 DNA sequence: TGTGCCACCAGCACAGGACAGCTAGATACGCAGTATTTT.

This clone was seen a single time. The chain uses TRBV7-9 and TRBJ2-2, with 14 positions matching TRBD2. The germline CDR1 and CDR2 sequences are SEHNR and FQNEAQ (reference sequence). V was pared by 3 bases and J by 4 bases, with 7 bases of the junction left unmatched. There are 18 residues in the CDR3. DNA for the CDR3: TGTGCCAGCAGCTTCGACGGACTAGCGGGGGGCCTCACCGGGGAGCTGTTTTTT. The encoded protein is CASSFDGLAGGLTGELFF.

V gene TRBV21-1 combines with J gene TRBJ2-5; TRBD2, the table's D call, was not compared with the DNA. TRBV21-1 is marked as a pseudogene. The CDR3 length is 19 residues. CDR3 bases: TGTGCCAGCAGGCAGATTCATGGGACTCCGCTATTAACAAAAGAGACCCAGTACTTC. This sequence encodes CASRQIHGTPLLTKETQYF.